These 14 T cell receptor beta chains were all obtained from the same sample, sequenced in a study. TCRdb independently ran MiXCR on the 5' RACE reads; one entry per CDR3 protein. The sample holds about 3,000 distinct CDR3 sequences, approximately 7.2% seen once. The sequencing input was total memory T cells from blood PBMCs. The subset here: transitional memory CD4+ T cells. These TCRs come from a female donor with HIV.

This clonotype counts as medium-sized (0.01 to 0.1%). The J gene is TRBJ1-5, the V gene TRBV15; possibly TRBD1 for D (5 bases). Trimming took 1 base from V and 7 from J, leaving 11 bases between them. Looked up from germline, CDR1 is LNHNV and CDR2 is YYDKDF (reference sequence). The CDR3 consists of 14 residues. CDR3 amino acids: CATSRGNTGQPQHF. CDR3 in DNA: TGTGCCACCAGCAGAGGGAACACAGGCCAGCCCCAGCATTTT.

This clonotype is medium-sized by share. The chain couples TRBV30 to TRBJ1-1; TRBD1 might be the D (5 bases). The CDR3 extends over 13 amino acids. The V end was cut by 5 bases, the J end by 3 bases, with 13 bases between. Germline loops: CDR1 GTSNPN, CDR2 SVGIG (reference sequence). The CDR3 nucleotides read TGTGCCTGGGGCTTGCGGGGGGACACTGAAGCTTTCTTT. Protein product: CAWGLRGDTEAFF.

By share, this clonotype ranks as medium-sized. Germline and junction disagree at one end, which may indicate a read error. This rearrangement joins TRBV4-3 to TRBJ2-1, with D perhaps TRBD1 (6 bases). CDR1 LGHNA and CDR2 YSLEER come from the germline V gene. There are 15 residues in the CDR3. The CDR3 is CASSKEGGSYNEQFF. The CDR3 region has the DNA TGCGCCAGCAGCAAAGAAGGGGGCTCCTACAATGAGCAGTTCTTC.

The gene calls are TRBV5-4 and TRBJ2-3, with 14 bases lining up with TRBD2. The CDR3 has 16 residues. Unmatched junction bases numbered 6, after V lost 3 bases and J lost 6 bases. CDR1 is SGHNT and CDR2 is YYREEE in the germline V gene (reference sequence). The CDR3: CASSSGTSGGPDTQYF. CDR3 nucleotide sequence: TGTGCCAGCAGCTCGGGGACTAGCGGGGGACCCGATACGCAGTATTTT.

This clonotype is medium-sized in the sample. The V gene is TRBV11-3, the J gene TRBJ2-1, with unresolved D. The V gene's germline CDR1 is SGHNT and CDR2 YENEEA. This CDR3 is 13 amino acids long. The germline V and J ends were trimmed by 5 bases and 5 bases, with 10 bases remaining between them. CDR3 sequence (DNA): TGTGCCAGCAGCCCGGCCCGAGACAATGAGCAGTTCTTC. Residues: CASSPARDNEQFF.

By proportion, this clonotype is medium-sized (0.01 to 0.1%). CDR3 region: CAWRAGARAFF. CDR3 nucleotide sequence: TGTGCCTGGAGGGCCGGGGCAAGAGCTTTCTTT. The chain employs TRBV30 and TRBJ1-1; D perhaps matches TRBD1 (5 bases). The CDR3 consists of 11 residues. CDR1 and CDR2 from the germline V gene are GTSNPN and SVGIG (reference sequence). V was cut by 3 bases and J by 10 bases, with 12 bases left in between.

This chain uses TRBV7-6 with TRBJ1-3, with D perhaps matching TRBD1 (5 bases). V lost 5 bases to trimming and J lost 4 bases, with 12 bases between them. CDR3 size: 14 residues. In germline, CDR1 is SGHVS, CDR2 FNYEAQ. Written as DNA, the CDR3 is TGTGCCAGCAGCCTGGACAACTGGGGAAACACCATATATTTT. This encodes CASSLDNWGNTIYF. The full variable domain, rest sourced from reference TRBV7-6 and TRBJ1-3, is GAGVSQSPRYKVTKRGQDVALRCDPISGHVSLYWYRQALGQGPEFLTYFNYEAQQDKSGLPNDRFSAERPEGSISTLTIQRTEQRDSAMYRCASSLDNWGNTIYFGEGSWLTVV.

Relative to its sample, this clonotype is medium-sized (0.01 to 0.1%). The V call is TRBV10-3, the J call TRBJ2-7; a weak D match, TRBD1 (6 bases). The V and J ends lost 5 bases and 6 bases respectively, with 17 bases between them. This CDR3 spans 14 amino acids. Germline CDR1 is ENHRY and CDR2 is SYGVKD. CDR3 DNA: TGTGCCATCAGTCCGGGACAAGGAACTGGCGAGCAGTACGTC. Its translation is CAISPGQGTGEQYV.

This clonotype is deemed medium-sized (0.01 to 0.1%). The chain has TRBV10-3 and TRBJ1-1, with D perhaps TRBD1 (5 bases). The ends were cut back, 0 bases at V and 3 bases at J, with 8 bases in the middle. Germline-derived CDR1 and CDR2 are ENHRY and SYGVKD. The CDR3 is made up of 14 amino acids. CDR3 protein: CAISESQGDTEAFF. The CDR3 DNA reads TGTGCCATCAGTGAGTCCCAAGGGGACACTGAAGCTTTCTTT.

The rearrangement uses TRBV4-1 and TRBJ1-2; D perhaps matches TRBD1 (6 bases). Per germline, CDR1 MGHRA and CDR2 YSYEKL. CDR3 length equals 13 residues. The ends were cut back, 0 bases at V and 8 bases at J, with 10 bases in the middle. The CDR3 nucleotides are TGCGCCAGCAGCCAAGATGGGGGCGCCGGCTACACCTTC. Protein: CASSQDGGAGYTF.

In regard to this clonotype: Possible read error: a much larger clone is one base away. This rearrangement joins TRBV28 to TRBJ1-1, with D possibly being TRBD1 (6 bases). Between the trimmed V and J ends, which lost 5 bases and 3 bases, there was a span of 16 bases. The CDR3 has 15 amino acids. In germline, CDR1 is MDHEN, CDR2 SYDVKM. CDR3 sequence (DNA): TGTGCCAGCAGTGGAGGGACACCGGAGGACACTGAAGCTTTCTTT. Encoded protein: CASSGGTPEDTEAFF.

This clonotype is medium-sized. The genes are TRBV6-5 and TRBJ2-3, with TRBD2 as a possible D gene (6 bases). The CDR3 length is 14 residues. Trimming pared 7 bases from V and 2 bases from J, leaving 13 bases between. From germline, CDR1 is MNHEY and CDR2 SVGAGI. The CDR3 protein is CASNAGGTTDTQYF. In nucleotides, the CDR3 is TGTGCCAGCAACGCCGGGGGAACCACAGATACGCAGTATTTT.

This chain links TRBV12-3 or TRBV12-4 with TRBJ2-1; the D gene could be TRBD1 or TRBD2 (5 bases each). With 6 bases removed from V and 3 bases from J, the gap between germline ends came to 15 bases. This CDR3 has 15 amino acids. Here the CDR3 reads CASSSGRGSYNEQFF. The CDR3 bases are TGTGCCAGCAGCTCGGGGCGAGGCAGCTACAATGAGCAGTTCTTC.

This clonotype was seen only a few times. The chain links TRBV12-3 or TRBV12-4 to TRBJ1-2; the D is unclear. The V end was cut by 8 bases, the J end by 4 bases, with 20 bases between. CDR3 length: 15 amino acids. This chain's CDR3 is CASAERGSEGYGYTF. The CDR3 DNA reads TGTGCCAGCGCCGAACGGGGAAGTGAAGGCTATGGCTACACCTTC.